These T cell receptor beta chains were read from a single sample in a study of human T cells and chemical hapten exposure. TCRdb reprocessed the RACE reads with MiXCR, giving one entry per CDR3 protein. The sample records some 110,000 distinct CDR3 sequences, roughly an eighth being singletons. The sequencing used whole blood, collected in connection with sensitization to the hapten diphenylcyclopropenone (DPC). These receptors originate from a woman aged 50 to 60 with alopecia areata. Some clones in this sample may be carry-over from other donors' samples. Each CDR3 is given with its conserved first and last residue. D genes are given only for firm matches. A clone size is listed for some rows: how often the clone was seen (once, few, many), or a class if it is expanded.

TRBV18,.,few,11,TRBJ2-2,CASSETGELFF,TGTGCCAGCTCAGAGACCGGGGAGCTGTTTTTT
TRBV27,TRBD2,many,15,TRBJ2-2,CASKPLAGAGGELFF,TGTGCCAGCAAGCCCCTTGCGGGAGCGGGCGGGGAGCTGTTTTTT
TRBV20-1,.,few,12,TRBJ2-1,CSAFGPYNEQFF,TGCAGTGCCTTCGGGCCCTACAATGAGCAGTTCTTC
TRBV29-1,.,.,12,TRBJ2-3,CSVEAQADTQYF,TGCAGCGTTGAAGCCCAGGCAGATACGCAGTATTTT
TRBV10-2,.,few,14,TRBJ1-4,CASSDLGGNEKLFF,TGCGCCAGCAGTGATCTAGGGGGGAATGAAAAACTGTTTTTT
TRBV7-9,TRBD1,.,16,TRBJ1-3,CASSPRTGSSGNTIYF,TGTGCCAGCAGCCCCCGGACAGGTTCCTCTGGAAACACCATATATTTT
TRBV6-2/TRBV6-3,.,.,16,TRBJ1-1,CASSSFAGTGGTEAFF,TGTGCCAGCAGTTCCTTTGCGGGGACCGGAGGGACTGAAGCTTTCTTT
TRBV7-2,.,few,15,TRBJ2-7,CASSLEFWDSHEQYF,TGTGCCAGCAGCTTAGAGTTCTGGGACTCTCACGAGCAGTACTTC
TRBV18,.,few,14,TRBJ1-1,CASSTNGGDTEAFF,TGTGCCAGCTCTACCAACGGGGGCGACACTGAAGCTTTCTTT
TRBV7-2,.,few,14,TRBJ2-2,CASSLVFPNGELFF,TGTGCCAGCAGCTTAGTCTTCCCTAACGGGGAGCTGTTTTTT
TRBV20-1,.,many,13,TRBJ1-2,CSIGTDFNYGYTF,TGCAGTATAGGAACGGACTTTAACTATGGCTACACCTTC
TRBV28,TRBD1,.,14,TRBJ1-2,CASRWTGQNYGYTF,TGTGCCAGCAGGTGGACGGGACAGAACTATGGCTACACCTTC
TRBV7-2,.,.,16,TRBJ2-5,CASSLSKAGQQETQYF,TGTGCCAGCAGCTTAAGCAAAGCGGGACAGCAAGAGACCCAGTACTTC
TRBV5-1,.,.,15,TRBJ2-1,CASSLGPESYNEQFF,TGCGCCAGCAGCTTGGGACCGGAATCCTACAATGAGCAGTTCTTC
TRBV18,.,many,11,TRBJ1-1,CASSPRNEAFF,TGTGCCAGCTCACCGAGAAATGAAGCTTTCTTT
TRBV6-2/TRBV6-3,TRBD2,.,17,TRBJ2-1,CASSLPRVAGGNNEQFF,TGTGCCAGCAGTCTCCCCAGGGTAGCGGGAGGTAACAATGAGCAGTTCTTC
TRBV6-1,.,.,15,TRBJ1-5,CASSEAAGRAQPQHF,TGTGCCAGCAGTGAAGCGGCAGGGAGGGCGCAGCCCCAGCATTTT
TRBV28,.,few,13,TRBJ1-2,CASSGGDRRGYTF,TGTGCCAGCAGTGGGGGTGACAGACGAGGCTACACCTTC
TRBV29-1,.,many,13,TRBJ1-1,CSVEDSQNTEAFF,TGCAGCGTTGAGGACAGCCAAAACACTGAAGCTTTCTTT
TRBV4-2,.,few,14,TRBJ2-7,CASSQDRLAGEQYF,TGTGCCAGCAGCCAAGATCGTCTAGCCGGCGAGCAGTACTTC
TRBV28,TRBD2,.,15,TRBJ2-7,CASSPTSGWAYEQYF,TGTGCCAGCAGTCCAACTAGCGGATGGGCCTACGAGCAGTACTTC
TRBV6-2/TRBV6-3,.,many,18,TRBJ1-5,CASSSEGTVGGYNQPQHF,TGTGCCAGCAGTTCGGAAGGGACCGTGGGGGGCTACAATCAGCCCCAGCATTTT
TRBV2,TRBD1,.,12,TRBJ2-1,CASSPQGNEQFF,TGTGCCAGCAGTCCACAGGGGAATGAGCAGTTCTTC
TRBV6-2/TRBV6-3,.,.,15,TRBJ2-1,CASSPYPNPYNEQFF,TGTGCCAGCAGCCCCTACCCGAACCCATACAATGAGCAGTTCTTC
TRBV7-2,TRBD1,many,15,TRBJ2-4,CASSLQGATKNIQYF,TGTGCCAGCAGCTTACAGGGGGCAACCAAAAACATTCAGTACTTC
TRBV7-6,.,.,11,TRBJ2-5,CASSNGQKMYF,TGTGCCAGCAGCAACGGACAGAAGATGTACTTC
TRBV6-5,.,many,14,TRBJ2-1,CASSSPLIPGEQFF,TGTGCCAGCAGTTCCCCCCTCATCCCAGGGGAGCAGTTCTTC
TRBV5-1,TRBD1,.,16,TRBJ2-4,CASSFSSTGTGDIQYF,TGCGCCAGCAGCTTCTCATCTACCGGGACAGGGGACATTCAGTACTTC
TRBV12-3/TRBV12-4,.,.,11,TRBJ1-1,CASSFEAEAFF,TGTGCCAGCAGTTTCGAGGCTGAAGCTTTCTTT
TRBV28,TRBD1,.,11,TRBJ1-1,CASSSGQGAFF,TGTGCCAGCAGTTCCGGACAGGGGGCTTTCTTT
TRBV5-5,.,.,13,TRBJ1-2,CASNRDRPDGYTF,TGTGCCAGCAACCGGGACCGGCCTGATGGCTACACCTTC
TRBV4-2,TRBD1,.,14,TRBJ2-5,CASSQGQGEETQYF,TGTGCCAGCAGCCAGGGACAGGGAGAAGAGACCCAGTACTTC
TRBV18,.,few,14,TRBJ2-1,CASSLRASTHEQFF,TGTGCCAGCTCACTTAGAGCTAGCACCCATGAGCAGTTCTTC
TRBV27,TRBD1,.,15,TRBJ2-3,CASSWTGTSRDSQYF,TGTGCCAGCAGTTGGACAGGGACAAGTAGGGATTCGCAGTATTTT
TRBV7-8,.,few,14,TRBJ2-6,CASSFPSGANVLTF,TGTGCCAGCAGCTTTCCTTCTGGGGCCAACGTCCTGACTTTC
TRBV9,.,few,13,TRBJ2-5,CASSVEGEETQYF,TGTGCCAGCAGCGTAGAAGGGGAAGAGACCCAGTACTTC
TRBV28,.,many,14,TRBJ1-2,CASSYAGNPYGYTF,TGTGCCAGCAGTTATGCGGGGAACCCCTATGGCTACACCTTC
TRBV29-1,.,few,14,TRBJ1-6,CSVKSTEVNSPLHF,TGCAGCGTTAAATCCACAGAAGTAAATTCACCCCTCCACTTT
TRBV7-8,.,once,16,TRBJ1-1,CASSLEDSALNTEAFF,TGTGCCAGCAGCTTAGAGGACAGCGCTTTGAACACTGAAGCTTTCTTT
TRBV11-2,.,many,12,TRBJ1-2,CASSSTPYGYTF,TGTGCCAGCAGCTCCACACCCTATGGCTACACCTTC
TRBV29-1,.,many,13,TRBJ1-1,CSVSGRAGTEAFF,TGCAGCGTTTCAGGCAGGGCCGGCACTGAAGCTTTCTTT
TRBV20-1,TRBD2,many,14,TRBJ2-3,CSAKPGLVPDTQYF,TGCAGTGCAAAGCCGGGACTAGTTCCGGATACGCAGTATTTT
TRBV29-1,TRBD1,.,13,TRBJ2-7,CSGTWDRGSEQYF,TGCAGCGGTACTTGGGACAGGGGATCCGAGCAGTACTTC
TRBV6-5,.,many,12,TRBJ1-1,CASSRTGTEAFF,TGTGCCAGCAGTCGGACTGGCACTGAAGCTTTCTTT
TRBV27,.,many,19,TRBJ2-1,CASSLVPGLAGYNDNEQFF,TGTGCCAGCAGTTTAGTTCCCGGACTGGCCGGGTACAATGACAATGAGCAGTTCTTC
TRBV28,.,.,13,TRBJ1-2,CASSFPESYGYTF,TGTGCCAGCAGTTTCCCAGAGAGCTATGGCTACACCTTC
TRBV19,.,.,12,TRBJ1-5,CASTAVGQPQHF,TGTGCCAGTACAGCCGTCGGTCAGCCCCAGCATTTT
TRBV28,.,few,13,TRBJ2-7,CASSLPVRREQYF,TGTGCCAGCAGTTTACCCGTTAGGCGCGAGCAGTACTTC